Listed below are T cell receptor beta chains from one sample, sequenced in a study of blood T cell repertoires in COVID-19. Repertoires were generated with immunoSEQ multiplex PCR, while TCRdb's copy carries only in-frame clones and drops some. This repertoire shows fewer than 200,000 clones, 75% to 80% found once; its top ten account for approximately 9%. Input material: peripheral blood. These receptors were obtained from a woman in her 50s with active or convalescent COVID-19. The CDR3 runs from the conserved cysteine through the conserved F or W. D genes are given only for firm matches. Clone size appears in some rows only: once, few, many, or a class for an expanded clone.

abundance	v_gene	j_gene	d_gene	CDR3nt	CDR3aa
few	TRBV5-1	TRBJ2-2	TRBD2	TGCGCCAGCAGCGGCGGACTAGCGGGGCCGAACACCGGGGAGCTGTTTTTT	CASSGGLAGPNTGELFF
.	TRBV3-1/TRBV3-2	TRBJ1-6	.	TGTGCCAGCAGCCAAGTAACAGGTCATAATTCACCCCTCCACTTT	CASSQVTGHNSPLHF
.	TRBV5-1	TRBJ2-3	.	TGCGCCAGCAGCGGCTGGACAGGCACAGATACGCAGTATTTT	CASSGWTGTDTQYF
.	TRBV28	TRBJ2-3	TRBD1	TGTGCCAGCAGTTCTAGGCCCGGGACAGGGAGCGCAGATACGCAGTATTTT	CASSSRPGTGSADTQYF
.	TRBV11-2	TRBJ2-1	TRBD2	TGTGCCAGCAGCCGATCTAGCGGGAGGGGTTACAATGAGCAGTTCTTC	CASSRSSGRGYNEQFF
few	TRBV13	TRBJ1-6	TRBD1	TGTGCCAGCAGCTTTAACAGGGGGGATTCACCCCTCCACTTT	CASSFNRGDSPLHF
.	TRBV30	TRBJ2-7	.	TGTGCCTGGAAGCTTAGGGGGTCCTTGTCCTACGAGCAGTACTTC	CAWKLRGSLSYEQYF
.	TRBV5-1	TRBJ2-7	TRBD1	TGCGCCAGCAGGCCCGGACAGGGTTGGCGTGAGGAGCAGTACTTC	CASRPGQGWREEQYF
.	TRBV18	TRBJ2-2	.	TGTGCCAGCTCACCATCCGTTTTTTCGACAGCGAACACCGGGGAGCTGTTTTTT	CASSPSVFSTANTGELFF
.	TRBV4-3	TRBJ1-4	.	TGCGCCAGCAGCCAACAGGGGAATAGTGGTGAAAAACTGTTTTTT	CASSQQGNSGEKLFF
.	TRBV19	TRBJ2-5	.	TGTGCCAGTAGTCGTACTACAGGGATCCAAGAGACCCAGTACTTC	CASSRTTGIQETQYF
.	TRBV2	TRBJ1-6	.	TGTGCCAGCAGTGAAGGGATGGTAACAAGGAGGGCTAATTCACCCCTCCACTTT	CASSEGMVTRRANSPLHF
.	TRBV7-2	TRBJ2-3	TRBD2	TGTGCCAGCAGAAAGGGGCGCGGGGGGCTTCCAGATACGCAGTATTTT	CASRKGRGGLPDTQYF
.	TRBV5-4	TRBJ2-7	TRBD2	TGTGCCAGCAGGCTAGCGGGAGGCTCCTACGAGCAGTACTTC	CASRLAGGSYEQYF
.	TRBV2	TRBJ2-5	TRBD2	TGTGCCAGCAGTGAGAGGCCTGGACTAGCGAGGGAGACCCAGTACTTC	CASSERPGLARETQYF
.	TRBV7-9	TRBJ2-1	.	TGTGCCAGCAGCTTGTCACTAGCCAACAATGAGCAGTTCTTC	CASSLSLANNEQFF
.	TRBV6-5	TRBJ2-1	TRBD1	TGTGCCAGCAGTTTCAGGGACAGCTCCTACAATGAGCAGTTCTTC	CASSFRDSSYNEQFF
.	TRBV25-1	TRBJ1-2	TRBD1	TGTGCCAGCAGCAGGGGGCAACTCTATGGCTACACCTTC	CASSRGQLYGYTF
.	TRBV30	TRBJ2-5	.	TGTGCCTGGAGTGAGATAGAAGAGACCCAGTACTTC	CAWSEIEETQYF
.	TRBV7-6	TRBJ2-3	TRBD2	TGTGCCAGCAGCGACGGACTAGCGGGCCGCACAGATACGCAGTATTTT	CASSDGLAGRTDTQYF
.	TRBV16	TRBJ2-1	.	TGTGCCAGCAGCCAATCACTAGTGCCGCCTTACAATGAGCAGTTCTTC	CASSQSLVPPYNEQFF
.	TRBV29-1	TRBJ2-3	TRBD2	TGCAGCGCAACGCGCGGGAGGGCGTTGGCAGATACGCAGTATTTT	CSATRGRALADTQYF
few	TRBV28	TRBJ1-2	TRBD1	TGTGCCAGCAGTTTAAACAGGGGGTTCTATGGCTACACCTTC	CASSLNRGFYGYTF
.	TRBV4-3	TRBJ1-2	.	TGCGCCAGCAGCCCCACCCCGTCGACTCACACGGAGGGCTACACCTTC	CASSPTPSTHTEGYTF
.	TRBV7-2	TRBJ1-6	.	TGTGCCAGCAGCACGGCAGGGCCTAATTCACCCCTCCACTTT	CASSTAGPNSPLHF
.	TRBV7-8	TRBJ2-3	TRBD1	TGTGCCAGCAGCCACGGGGAGACAGGGTGGAACACAGATACGCAGTATTTT	CASSHGETGWNTDTQYF
.	TRBV30	TRBJ1-1	TRBD1	TGTGCCTGGACGGTTTGGAAGGGGGCCACTGAAGCTTTCTTT	CAWTVWKGATEAFF
few	TRBV7-2	TRBJ2-2	.	TGTGCCAGCAGCTCGCCCCTCGTACAGGGTTACACCGGGGAGCTGTTTTTT	CASSSPLVQGYTGELFF
.	TRBV29-1	TRBJ2-7	TRBD1	TGCAGCGCCAGACAGGGTGAGGGGGAGCAGTACTTC	CSARQGEGEQYF
.	TRBV6-5	TRBJ2-7	.	TGTGCCAGCAGTTCCCCCCGGCAGCGCTCCTACGAGCAGTACTTC	CASSSPRQRSYEQYF
.	TRBV5-1	TRBJ2-3	TRBD2	TGCGCCAGCAGCTTTAGTAGCGGGGGCACAGATACGCAGTATTTT	CASSFSSGGTDTQYF
.	TRBV4-3	TRBJ1-2	TRBD1	TGCGCCAGCAGCCCACAGGACAGGGGGCTGGGCTACACCTTC	CASSPQDRGLGYTF
.	TRBV5-1	TRBJ2-5	.	TGCGCCAGCAGCTCCTACAGGGAGGAGACCCAGTACTTC	CASSSYREETQYF
.	TRBV29-1	TRBJ2-7	.	TGCAGCGTTGCTGGACAGTCCAACTACGAGCAGTACTTC	CSVAGQSNYEQYF
.	TRBV9	TRBJ2-3	.	TGTGCCTCCGCAGGGGATACGCAGTATTTT	CASAGDTQYF
.	TRBV12-3/TRBV12-4	TRBJ1-2	.	TGTGCCAGCAGTTTCGGGGGTTTGGGCTACACCTTC	CASSFGGLGYTF
.	TRBV25-1	TRBJ1-6	.	TGTGCCAGCAGTGAATATATGGGGGGGAATTCACCCCTCCACTTT	CASSEYMGGNSPLHF
once	TRBV5-1	TRBJ2-1	TRBD2	TGCGCCAGCAGCTTGGATCCTAGCGGGAGCAATGAGCAGTTCTTC	CASSLDPSGSNEQFF
.	TRBV5-4	TRBJ2-5	.	TGTGCCAGCAGCTTGGAGGTCAGCGGAGAGACCCAGTACTTC	CASSLEVSGETQYF
.	TRBV9	TRBJ1-1	.	TGTGCCAGCAGCGTACAGGGAATACCGAACACTGAAGCTTTCTTT	CASSVQGIPNTEAFF
.	TRBV11-2	TRBJ2-7	TRBD1	TGTGCCAGCAGTTTGATCTCCGGGACAGGCTACGAGCAGTACTTC	CASSLISGTGYEQYF
.	TRBV6-5	TRBJ1-4	.	TGTGCCAGCAGATGGGGCAGTGCAACTAATGAAAAACTGTTTTTT	CASRWGSATNEKLFF
.	TRBV19	TRBJ2-2	.	TGTGCCAGTAGTATTTTTTCAGCAGGGGACACCGGGGAGCTGTTTTTT	CASSIFSAGDTGELFF
.	TRBV28	TRBJ2-1	TRBD2	TGTGCCAGCATCTCCGGGACTAGCGGGAGTGCTTACAATGAGCAGTTCTTC	CASISGTSGSAYNEQFF
.	TRBV28	TRBJ2-7	TRBD1	TGTGCCAGCAGTTTAGGGGACAGGGGGAGTATGTCCTACGAGCAGTACTTC	CASSLGDRGSMSYEQYF
.	TRBV5-6	TRBJ1-2	TRBD1	TGTGCCAGCACCCGGACAGGGGGCGCCAGTAACTATGGCTACACCTTC	CASTRTGGASNYGYTF